This T cell receptor beta chain originates from a study of identical twins. Details on this clonotype: What it recognizes is unknown.

Donors were all healthy Caucasians. Unique molecular identifiers were present on cDNA, and template switching added a universal primer site. Using its own MiXCR run on the 5' RACE reads, TCRdb lists one record per CDR3 protein. The profile covers roughly 1.6 million distinct CDR3 sequences, with under 35% appearing a single time and approximately 0.25% taken by the ten largest. General study findings and limits: With abundant cord blood beta clonotypes, insertions were fewer; memory repertoires showed no such pattern. The study drew conclusions from cross-sectional statistical analysis, not from following the same donors.

Germline-derived CDR1 and CDR2 are DFQATT and SNEGSKA (reference sequence). With V trimmed by 3 bases and J by 4 bases, 4 bases remained unmatched. The CDR3 totals 14 residues. Sequenced sample: cord blood. This clonotype was obtained from a newborn girl in good health. The rearrangement uses TRBV20-1 and TRBJ1-5; 9 bases are shared with TRBD1. CDR3 residues: CSARGTGRNQPQHF. CDR3 nucleotides: TGCAGTGCTAGGGGGACAGGGAGGAATCAGCCCCAGCATTTT.